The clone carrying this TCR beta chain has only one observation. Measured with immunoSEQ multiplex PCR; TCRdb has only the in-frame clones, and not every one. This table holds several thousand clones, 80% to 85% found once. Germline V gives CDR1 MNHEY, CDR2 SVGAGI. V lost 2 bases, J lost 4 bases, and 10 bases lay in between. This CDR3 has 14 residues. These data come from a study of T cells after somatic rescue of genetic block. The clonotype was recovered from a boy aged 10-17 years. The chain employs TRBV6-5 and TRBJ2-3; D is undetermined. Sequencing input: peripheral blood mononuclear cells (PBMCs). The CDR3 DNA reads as TGTGCCAGCAGTTACGAGTTTCTCTCAGATACGCAGTATTTT. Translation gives CASSYEFLSDTQYF.